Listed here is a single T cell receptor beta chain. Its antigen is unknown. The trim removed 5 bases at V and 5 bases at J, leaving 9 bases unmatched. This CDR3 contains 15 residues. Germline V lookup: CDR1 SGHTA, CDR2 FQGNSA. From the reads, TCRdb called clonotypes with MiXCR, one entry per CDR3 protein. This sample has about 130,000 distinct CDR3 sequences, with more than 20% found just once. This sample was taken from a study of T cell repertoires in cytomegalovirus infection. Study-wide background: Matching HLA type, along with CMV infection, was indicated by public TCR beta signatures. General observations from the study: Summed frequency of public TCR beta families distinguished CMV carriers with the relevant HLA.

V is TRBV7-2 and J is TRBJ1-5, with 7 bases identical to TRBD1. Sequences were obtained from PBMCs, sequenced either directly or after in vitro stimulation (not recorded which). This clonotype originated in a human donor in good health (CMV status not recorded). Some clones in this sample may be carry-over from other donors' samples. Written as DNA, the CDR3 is TGTGCCAGCAGCCTAGATGGGACAGCATATCAGCCCCAGCATTTT. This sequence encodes CASSLDGTAYQPQHF.